This is a list of T cell receptor beta chains from one sample in a study of brain T cells in children with intractable seizures. Repertoires were generated with immunoSEQ multiplex PCR, while TCRdb's copy carries only in-frame clones and drops some. The table includes 110,000 or so clones, 90% to 95% detected once. Here the sequenced sample was peripheral blood, taken at surgery. All receptors come from a boy younger than two with hemimegalencephaly and intractable seizures. Each CDR3 is given with its conserved first and last residue. The order of the fields is V gene, clone size, J gene, D gene, CDR3 DNA, CDR3 protein. D genes are given only for firm matches. Size is omitted from some rows. Given values are once, few, many or a class for expanded clones.

TRBV28,.,TRBJ2-1,TRBD2,TGTGCCAGCAGTTTCTCGACTAGCGGGAGGAATGAGCAGTTCTTC,CASSFSTSGRNEQFF
TRBV5-8,.,TRBJ2-4,.,TGTGCCAGCAGACAGACGGGGTTAAACATTCAGTACTTC,CASRQTGLNIQYF
TRBV27,.,TRBJ2-7,.,TGTGCCAGCAGTTTACAGGGGGGGAAGCGCGAGCAGTACTTC,CASSLQGGKREQYF
TRBV29-1,.,TRBJ2-4,.,TGCAGCCCTGGGTCCTGGGGGGTGGAAAACATTCAGTACTTC,CSPGSWGVENIQYF
TRBV7-3,.,TRBJ2-7,TRBD1,TGTGCCAGCAGCATCGACCCGGACAGGGAGTACGAGCAGTACTTC,CASSIDPDREYEQYF
TRBV7-9,.,TRBJ1-1,.,TGTGCCAGCAGCTTAGCGGCAGGGGTGGCTGAAGCTTTCTTT,CASSLAAGVAEAFF
TRBV30,.,TRBJ1-2,.,TGTGCCTGGAGTGTATTGCAGCTCCACTATGGCTACACCTTC,CAWSVLQLHYGYTF
TRBV10-1,.,TRBJ2-1,.,TGCGCCAGCAGTGAGGGGGGGCTGGATGAGCAGTTCTTC,CASSEGGLDEQFF
TRBV4-1,.,TRBJ2-7,.,TGCGCCAGCAGCCAACAGGGGCCCCTCAGGGGGCAGTACTTC,CASSQQGPLRGQYF
TRBV7-9,.,TRBJ2-7,TRBD2,TGTGCCAGCAGCTTTTTAGCGGGAGGGCCCTACGAGCAGTACTTC,CASSFLAGGPYEQYF
TRBV6-2/TRBV6-3,.,TRBJ2-3,TRBD1,TGTGCCAGCAGTTATTACCCCCACAGGGGGCCCACAGATACGCAGTATTTT,CASSYYPHRGPTDTQYF
TRBV5-8,once,TRBJ2-5,.,TGTGCCAGCAGCTTGGGGACTCCTCTGGAGACCCAGTACTTC,CASSLGTPLETQYF
TRBV9,.,TRBJ2-7,.,TGTGCCAGCAGCGTCGATACGGACTACGAGCAGTACTTC,CASSVDTDYEQYF
TRBV5-1,.,TRBJ1-4,.,TGCGCCAGCAGCTTGATGTCAGGGATAGGAGAAAAACTGTTTTTT,CASSLMSGIGEKLFF
TRBV7-9,once,TRBJ1-2,TRBD1,TGTGCCAGCAGCAGCCGGGACAGGGAGGTTGGCTACACCTTC,CASSSRDREVGYTF
TRBV24-1,.,TRBJ2-1,.,TGTGCCACCAGTGATGAGGCACCGTGGGATGAGCAGTTCTTC,CATSDEAPWDEQFF
TRBV6-5,.,TRBJ2-3,.,TGTGCCAGCAGTTACTGGGCAGCCACAGATACGCAGTATTTT,CASSYWAATDTQYF
TRBV4-3,.,TRBJ2-1,TRBD1,TGCGCCAGCAGCCAAGACGGGACAGCCAACAAGGAGCACAATGAGCAGTTCTTC,CASSQDGTANKEHNEQFF
TRBV7-8,.,TRBJ2-7,.,TGTGCCAGCAGCTTAAGGGCATACTACGAGCAGTACTTC,CASSLRAYYEQYF
TRBV19,.,TRBJ2-1,TRBD1,TGTGCCAGTAGGCTAGGACAGGGGGCCGTCGAGCAGTTCTTC,CASRLGQGAVEQFF
TRBV6-5,.,TRBJ1-1,.,TGTGCCAGCTGGGGTTTTTTAGTTTTATACACTGAAGCTTTCTTT,CASWGFLVLYTEAFF
TRBV7-2,.,TRBJ2-4,TRBD2,TGTGCCAGCAGCTTTACTAGCGGGAGGGGAGACATTCAGTACTTC,CASSFTSGRGDIQYF
TRBV2,.,TRBJ1-1,.,TGTGCCAGCAGGGGACAATTGAACACTGAAGCTTTCTTT,CASRGQLNTEAFF
TRBV16,.,TRBJ2-7,TRBD2,TGTGCCAGCAGCCAATTGCCCCAGCGGGAGGTCGAGCAGTACTTC,CASSQLPQREVEQYF
TRBV5-4,.,TRBJ2-3,.,TGTGCCAGCAGCTTCCCTAGCACAGATACGCAGTATTTT,CASSFPSTDTQYF
TRBV18,.,TRBJ1-2,TRBD1,TGTGCCAGCTCACGGGGGACAGGCGCCTATGGCTACACCTTC,CASSRGTGAYGYTF
TRBV18,.,TRBJ2-5,.,TGTGCCAGCTCACCAAAGAGGCATTCAGAGACCCAGTACTTC,CASSPKRHSETQYF
TRBV27,once,TRBJ2-2,TRBD2,TGTGCCAGCAGTTTAGGTCGGCATACCCCCACTAGCGGGAGAAACACCGGGGAGCTGTTTTTT,CASSLGRHTPTSGRNTGELFF
TRBV4-1,.,TRBJ2-3,TRBD2,TGCGCCAGCAGCCAAGGGGGGGGACTAGCAAGGACAGATACGCAGTATTTT,CASSQGGGLARTDTQYF
TRBV7-6,.,TRBJ2-5,.,TGTGCCAGCAGCTTAGCCCAAGAGACCCAGTACTTC,CASSLAQETQYF
TRBV7-2,.,TRBJ2-7,TRBD2,TGTGCCAGCAGCGTCGGGACTATTAATATACAGTACTTC,CASSVGTINIQYF